The 20 T cell receptor beta chains in this list originate from one sample, sequenced in a study of CD8 T cells in ankylosing spondylitis. MiXCR was run by TCRdb on the 5' RACE reads, yielding one entry per CDR3 protein. In the table there are 250,000 or so distinct CDR3 sequences, about 11% of which are singletons. Sample: blood, either unsorted or a sorted T cell fraction (not recorded which). The receptors derive from a male donor with ankylosing spondylitis or in good health (not recorded which).

This chain links TRBV7-2 with TRBJ2-3, with D possibly TRBD1 on 6 matching bases. The CDR3 runs to 16 residues. V was shortened by 1 base and J by 0 bases, with 11 bases between the two germline ends. Germline lookup yields CDR1 SGHTA and CDR2 FQGNSA. CDR3 nucleotides: TGTGCCAGCAGCTTAGTAATACAGGGCAGCACAGATACGCAGTATTTT. It specifies CASSLVIQGSTDTQYF.

This clonotype has at least ten counts. The V and J genes are TRBV25-1 and TRBJ2-7; possible D gene TRBD1, 6 bases. CDR1 and CDR2 (germline): MGHDK, SYGVNS. V lost 4 bases and J 1 base, leaving 14 bases between the germline ends. The CDR3 extends over 15 amino acids. The CDR3 sequence is CASSADRRASYEQYF. The CDR3 DNA is TGTGCCAGCAGTGCCGACAGGAGAGCTTCCTACGAGCAGTACTTC.

This clonotype was picked up many times. V is TRBV20-1 and J is TRBJ2-3; D possibly corresponds to TRBD2 (5 bases). The germline V and J ends were trimmed by 3 bases and 2 bases, with 18 bases remaining between them. The CDR3 is 16 residues long. Germline-derived CDR1 and CDR2 are DFQATT and SNEGSKA (reference sequence). The CDR3 DNA is TGCAGTGCTAGCCGCCCGCCGGAGACTAACACAGATACGCAGTATTTT. This gives the protein CSASRPPETNTDTQYF.

This clonotype came up many times. This CDR3 is CASSLGQGAADTQYF. Written as DNA, the CDR3 is TGCGCCAGCAGCTTGGGGCAGGGGGCCGCAGATACGCAGTATTTT. The V gene is TRBV5-1, the J gene TRBJ2-3; 8 bases agree with TRBD1. The CDR3 is 15 residues long. The V segment lost 0 bases and the J segment 4 bases; nucleotides outside the gene matches: 4. Germline V lookup: CDR1 SGHRS, CDR2 YFSETQ.

This clonotype was counted at least ten times. The chain recombines TRBV25-1 with TRBJ2-7, with no clear D. Deletions cut 3 bases from V and 4 bases from J, with 10 bases between. This CDR3 contains 13 residues. CDR1 is MGHDK and CDR2 is SYGVNS in the germline V gene. CDR3 DNA: TGTGCCAGCAGTGAGCAGGCGGATTACGAGCAGTACTTC. Amino acids: CASSEQADYEQYF.

As for this clonotype: A clone one base away is much larger, so this may be a read error. This chain links TRBV2 with TRBJ2-7, with 7 bases aligning to TRBD1. CDR3 length: 14 residues. Germline CDR1 is SNHLY and CDR2 is FYNNEI. The CDR3 DNA sequence: TGTGCCAGCAGTCCTGACAGGGCCACCTACGTGCAGTACTTC. It codes for CASSPDRATYVQYF.

This chain joins TRBV14 and TRBJ2-7; D remains ambiguous. Germline V gives CDR1 SGHDN, CDR2 FVKESK. The CDR3 runs 14 residues. V lost 6 bases, J lost 2 bases, and 14 bases lay in between. CDR3 residues: CASRMAGTPYEQYF. The CDR3 nucleotides are TGTGCCAGCAGGATGGCAGGCACCCCCTACGAGCAGTACTTC.

There are many counts of this clonotype. The V call is TRBV6-2 or TRBV6-3, the J call TRBJ2-5, with 9 bases lining up with TRBD2. This CDR3 is 14 amino acids long. V lost 7 bases and J lost 5; bases outside the gene matches: 8. CDR1 is MNHEY and CDR2 is SVGEGT in the germline V gene. CDR3 amino acids: CASTRRGGRETQYF. CDR3 coding DNA: TGTGCCAGCACGAGGCGGGGGGGCCGTGAGACCCAGTACTTC.

This clonotype showed up many times. J is TRBJ2-1 and V is TRBV10-2; 10 bases agree with TRBD2. CDR3 length: 15 residues. Germline CDR1 reads WSHSY; CDR2 reads SAAADI. V gave up 6 bases and J gave up 8 bases; unmatched junction bases: 10. The CDR3 here is CASSAGTSDIDEQFF. CDR3 sequence (DNA): TGCGCCAGCAGCGCCGGGACTAGCGACATCGATGAGCAGTTCTTC.

Of note for this clonotype: Since a much larger clone is just one base distant, this may be a read error. It is likely a read error, because the conserved phenylalanine at the end of the CDR3 is missing. This chain connects TRBV27 to TRBJ2-4, with D possibly matching TRBD2 (5 bases). This CDR3 is 15 amino acids long. Trimming took 6 bases from V and 2 from J, leaving 14 bases between them. In germline, CDR1 is MNHEY, CDR2 SMNVEV (reference sequence). Written as DNA, the CDR3 is TGTGCCAGCAGCCCTCTTCGGGGAACCAAAAACATTCAGTACCTC. Protein sequence: CASSPLRGTKNIQYL.

This clonotype showed up many times. The chain joins TRBV3-1 to TRBJ1-2; 8 bases are shared with TRBD1. Germline trimming cut 4 bases from V and 8 bases from J; bases unmatched to any gene: 15. The CDR3 extends over 16 amino acids. Looked up from germline, CDR1 is LGHDT and CDR2 is YNNKEL (reference sequence). The CDR3 is CASSPLWDRRGEGYTF. Here the CDR3 DNA reads TGTGCCAGCAGCCCCCTATGGGACAGGCGGGGCGAGGGCTACACCTTC.

As concerns this clonotype: A much larger clone is a single base away; this may be a read error. The J gene is TRBJ2-3, the V gene TRBV2, with 12 bases matching TRBD2. This CDR3 contains 14 residues. CDR1 is SNHLY, CDR2 FYNNEI, per germline. DNA of the CDR3: TGTGTCAGCAGTTGGACTAGCGGGATAGATACGCAGTATTTT. Translated, it gives CVSSWTSGIDTQYF.

This clonotype was seen repeatedly, ten times or more. J is TRBJ2-1 and V is TRBV5-1; 7 nucleotides match TRBD2. With 4 bases clipped from V and 9 bases from J, the junction kept 13 bases outside the gene matches. The CDR3 totals 15 residues. CDR1 SGHRS and CDR2 YFSETQ come from the germline V gene. This CDR3 reads CASSSGLEGIGEQFF. CDR3 DNA sequence: TGCGCCAGCAGCAGCGGACTAGAGGGGATAGGTGAGCAGTTCTTC.

This clonotype was counted only a few times. The chain combines TRBV15 with TRBJ2-2, with D possibly called TRBD1 or TRBD2 (5 bases each). Germline values: CDR1 LNHNV, CDR2 YYDKDF (reference sequence). Trimming took 5 bases from V and 2 from J, leaving 24 bases between them. The CDR3 runs to 19 residues. DNA for the CDR3: TGTGCCACCAGCGCACAGCAAAGTAAGGGACGGTTAAACACCGGGGAGCTGTTTTTT. Translating gives CATSAQQSKGRLNTGELFF.

Many counts were recorded for this clonotype. This chain connects TRBV6-5 to TRBJ2-7; D call uncertain. The CDR3 is made up of 16 amino acids. The germline CDR1 and CDR2 sequences are MNHEY and SVGAGI. V was trimmed by 0 bases and J by 2 bases, leaving 14 bases between them. In DNA, the CDR3 is TGTGCCAGCAGTTACTCGCTGGTCCCGGTCGCCTACGAGCAGTACTTC. Residues: CASSYSLVPVAYEQYF.

This clonotype was recorded many times. J is TRBJ2-1 and V is TRBV29-1; TRBD2 aligns across 10 bases. Germline CDR1 is SQVTM and CDR2 is ANQGSEA. The CDR3 runs 17 residues. J lost 2 bases, V lost 1 base, and 8 bases had no gene match. The CDR3 nucleotides read TGCAGCGTTGAAGGGACTAGCGGTTATTACCCCTACAATGAGCAGTTCTTC. Protein product: CSVEGTSGYYPYNEQFF.

This clonotype has only a few counts. The chain combines TRBV6-6 with TRBJ2-3; TRBD2 matches at 10 bases. CDR3 length: 18 amino acids. In germline, CDR1 is MNHNY, CDR2 SVGAGI (reference sequence). Trimming at V came to 0 bases and at J to 0 bases, leaving 6 bases not matched to a gene. The CDR3 DNA is TGTGCCAGCAGTTACTCGGGTGGGACTAGCGTTAGCACAGATACGCAGTATTTT. Amino acids: CASSYSGGTSVSTDTQYF.

This clonotype was seen ten or more times. V gene TRBV3-1 combines with J gene TRBJ2-1, with no clear D. Trimming removed 1 base from V and 7 bases from J, with 14 bases in between. Germline V gene data show CDR1 as LGHDT and CDR2 as YNNKEL (reference sequence). The CDR3 is 15 amino acids. In DNA, the CDR3 is TGTGCCAGCAGCCAAGGACCGAGCGAGGTAAATGAGCAGTTCTTC. Protein: CASSQGPSEVNEQFF.

This clonotype was detected a few times. The CDR3 DNA is TGCAGTGCTAGAGAGGACGTGGCCCTCCACTTT. Translated: CSAREDVALHF. The chain has TRBV20-1 and TRBJ1-6; the D is unclear. The CDR3 is 11 amino acids. Trimming stripped 0 bases from V and 14 bases from J, with 8 bases between. Germline V CDR1 and CDR2: DFQATT, SNEGSKA (reference sequence).

This clonotype appeared a few times. The chain carries TRBV2 and TRBJ1-2; no reliable D call. The germline V and J ends were trimmed by 1 base and 2 bases, with 8 bases remaining between them. The length of the CDR3 is 14 residues. From germline, CDR1 is SNHLY and CDR2 FYNNEI. This CDR3 reads CASSEGHSNYGYTF. The CDR3 DNA reads TGTGCCAGCAGTGAAGGTCACTCAAACTATGGCTACACCTTC.